Each of the 27 T cell receptor beta chains below was sequenced from the same sample in a study of T cell changes during pregnancy in multiple sclerosis. Assay used: immunoSEQ multiplex PCR; TCRdb lists only in-frame clones, some missing. This sample has roughly 79,000 clones, with about 93% found just once. Sequenced material: CD4+ T cells from peripheral blood mononuclear cells, taken before pregnancy. These receptor sequences come from a female donor with multiple sclerosis, enrolled in a pregnancy study.

The chain links TRBV19 to TRBJ1-5; 11 bases are a match to TRBD1. V lost 3 bases and J lost 4; bases outside the gene matches: 11. This CDR3 contains 18 residues. CDR1 and CDR2 from the germline V gene are LNHDA and SQIVND (reference sequence). Here the CDR3 DNA reads TGTGCCAGTAGTATTGTAACGGGACAGGGGGTCGGTAATCAGCCCCAGCATTTT. Translation: CASSIVTGQGVGNQPQHF. The whole variable domain, remainder taken from reference TRBV19 and TRBJ1-5, is DGGITQSPKYLFRKEGQNVTLSCEQNLNHDAMYWYRQDPGQGLRLIYYSQIVNDFQKGDIAEGYSVSREKKESFPLTVTSAQKNPTAFYLCASSIVTGQGVGNQPQHFGDGTRLSIL.

The J gene is TRBJ1-4, the V gene TRBV11-2; TRBD1 matches at 7 bases. CDR1 is SGHAT, CDR2 FQNNGV, per germline. The junction had 16 bases not matched to a gene; V was cut back by 4 bases and J by 8 bases. The CDR3 runs 17 residues. The CDR3 DNA is TGTGCCAGCAGCTCCACAAAACGGACAGGAAGGGTAGAAAAACTGTTTTTT. Protein product: CASSSTKRTGRVEKLFF.

The chain is built from TRBV19 and TRBJ2-3; 7 bases line up with TRBD1. Looked up from germline, CDR1 is LNHDA and CDR2 is SQIVND (reference sequence). The CDR3 length is 15 residues. The V segment lost 5 bases and the J segment 1 base; nucleotides outside the gene matches: 6. This CDR3 reads CASSHRGLGTDTQYF. CDR3 sequence (DNA): TGTGCCAGTAGTCACAGGGGATTGGGCACAGATACGCAGTATTTT.

This clone turned up a few times. The chain combines TRBV5-1 with TRBJ2-3; D call uncertain. Germline V gives CDR1 SGHRS, CDR2 YFSETQ. The CDR3 runs 13 residues. The V and J ends lost 1 base and 2 bases respectively, with 5 bases between them. CDR3: CASSLPNTDTQYF. DNA for the CDR3: TGCGCCAGCAGCTTGCCAAACACAGATACGCAGTATTTT.

The chain recombines TRBV4-2 with TRBJ2-5, with TRBD2 matching 9 bases. Trimming cost V 1 base and J 5 bases; bases outside gene matches: 2. Per the germline V gene, CDR1 is LGHNA and CDR2 is YNFKEQ. This CDR3 contains 14 residues. CDR3 sequence (DNA): TGTGCCAGCAGCCAAGTAGCGGGAGTCGAGACCCAGTACTTC. This codes for CASSQVAGVETQYF.

The J gene is TRBJ2-1, the V gene TRBV5-1, with 10 bases that match TRBD1. Germline V gene lookup returns CDR1 SGHRS and CDR2 YFSETQ. With V trimmed by 2 bases and J by 6 bases, 5 bases remained unmatched. The CDR3 spans 15 residues. In DNA, the CDR3 is TGCGCCAGCAGCTTTAGCGGGACAGGGGTCAATGAGCAGTTCTTC. The encoded protein is CASSFSGTGVNEQFF.

The chain uses TRBV7-9 and TRBJ2-7, with D possibly being TRBD2 (6 bases). The CDR3 totals 13 residues. The germline V gene encodes CDR1 SEHNR and CDR2 FQNEAQ (reference sequence). V was shortened by 5 bases and J by 4 bases, with 12 bases between the two germline ends. The CDR3 DNA is TGTGCCAGCAGCCCGGGGACTTTTTACGAGCAGTACTTC. It specifies CASSPGTFYEQYF.

J is TRBJ2-2 and V is TRBV29-1; TRBD2 agrees at 15 bases. The J segment lost 0 bases and the V segment lost 3 bases, leaving 2 bases of the junction unmatched. The CDR3 covers 17 residues. In germline, CDR1 is SQVTM, CDR2 ANQGSEA. DNA for the CDR3: TGCAGCGTTGAGGGACTAGCGGGAGGTGCGAACACCGGGGAGCTGTTTTTT. Translated, it gives CSVEGLAGGANTGELFF.

The genes are TRBV5-6 and TRBJ1-5; TRBD1 might be the D (5 bases). Looked up from germline, CDR1 is SGHDT and CDR2 is YYEEEE. V was clipped by 1 base and J by 1 base, with 12 bases between them. The CDR3 is 16 amino acids. The CDR3 spells CASSLNVRGSNQPQHF. The CDR3 DNA follows: TGTGCCAGCAGCTTGAACGTAAGGGGAAGCAATCAGCCCCAGCATTTT.

The genes are TRBV5-1 and TRBJ1-1; tentative D call: TRBD1 (5 bases). Trimming stripped 4 bases from V and 4 bases from J, with 23 bases between. Germline assignment: CDR1 SGHRS and CDR2 YFSETQ. CDR3 size: 17 residues. The CDR3 loop reads CASSRGGVQRSGTEAFF. DNA of the CDR3: TGCGCCAGCAGCCGGGGGGGGGTTCAACGCTCAGGCACTGAAGCTTTCTTT.

The J gene is TRBJ1-5, the V gene TRBV28; possibly TRBD1 for D (6 bases). V was clipped by 7 bases and J by 5 bases, with 18 bases between them. Germline lookup yields CDR1 MDHEN and CDR2 SYDVKM. The CDR3 consists of 15 residues. The CDR3 loop reads CASKSLDRVDQPQHF. The CDR3 DNA follows: TGTGCCAGCAAATCCCTGGACAGAGTGGATCAGCCCCAGCATTTT. The full variable domain, its missing parts supplied by reference TRBV28 and TRBJ1-5, is DVKVTQSSRYLVKRTGEKVFLECVQDMDHENMFWYRQDPGLGLRLIYFSYDVKMKEKGDIPEGYSVSREKKERFSLILESASTNQTSMYLCASKSLDRVDQPQHFGDGTRLSIL.

This rearrangement joins TRBV2 to TRBJ2-5; D is possibly TRBD1 (5 bases). V was cut by 6 bases and J by 4 bases, with 9 bases left in between. The CDR3 extends over 12 amino acids. CDR1 and CDR2 (germline): SNHLY, FYNNEI. CDR3 nucleotides: TGTGCCAGCAGGGTGGGGCGAGAGACCCAGTACTTC. This encodes CASRVGRETQYF.

The chain joins TRBV29-1 to TRBJ2-3; D not certain. V was shortened by 0 bases and J by 0 bases, with 13 bases between the two germline ends. The CDR3 is 16 amino acids. Per the germline V gene, CDR1 is SQVTM and CDR2 is ANQGSEA. This CDR3 is CSVEDRLKLSTDTQYF. CDR3 bases: TGCAGCGTTGAAGATCGGTTGAAACTAAGCACAGATACGCAGTATTTT.

About this clone itself: The sample carries other DNA sequences with the same CDR3. The rearrangement joins TRBV29-1 to TRBJ1-1; D gene unclear. Trimming took 4 bases from V and 0 from J, leaving 6 bases between them. This CDR3 comprises 12 residues. Germline V gives CDR1 SQVTM, CDR2 ANQGSEA. CDR3 nucleotide sequence: TGCAGCGTTGCACGGGTGAACACTGAAGCTTTCTTT. It specifies CSVARVNTEAFF.

The chain employs TRBV10-3 and TRBJ1-6; 7 bases match TRBD1. Germline assignment: CDR1 ENHRY and CDR2 SYGVKD. The CDR3 runs to 14 residues. The V and J ends lost 5 bases and 5 bases, in that order; junction bases with no gene match: 3. The CDR3 DNA follows: TGTGCCATCAGTCGGGACAGTAATAATTCACCCCTCCACTTT. Translation gives CAISRDSNNSPLHF.

The chain couples TRBV18 to TRBJ2-6; 9 nucleotides line up with TRBD1. The CDR3 loop spans 17 amino acids. Losses at the gene ends were 2 bases for V and 2 bases for J; bases not matched to a gene: 4. CDR1 and CDR2 from the germline V gene are KGHSH and LQKENI. CDR3 sequence: CASSPAGQGPGANVLTF. In DNA form, the CDR3 reads TGTGCCAGCTCACCAGCGGGACAGGGCCCTGGGGCCAACGTCCTGACTTTC.

The rearrangement uses TRBV6-6 and TRBJ2-5, with 7 bases that match TRBD1. Trimming at V came to 6 bases and at J to 5 bases, leaving 6 bases not matched to a gene. Germline CDR1 and CDR2: MNHNY and SVGAGI (reference sequence). The length of the CDR3 is 13 residues. The CDR3 nucleotides are TGTGCCAGCAGCTCGACAGGGTACGAGACCCAGTACTTC. Protein: CASSSTGYETQYF.

This clone has a handful of counts. CDR3 nucleotides: TGTGCCAGTAGGCCTGAGCGTTCTTCTAGCAATCAGCCCCAGCATTTT. This encodes CASRPERSSSNQPQHF. V gene TRBV19 combines with J gene TRBJ1-5; no clear D. The CDR3 extends over 16 amino acids. V lost 6 bases and J lost 0, with 15 bases in between. Germline assignment: CDR1 LNHDA and CDR2 SQIVND (reference sequence).

The V and J genes are TRBV27 and TRBJ2-5; tentatively, D is TRBD2 (6 bases). The CDR3 contains 14 residues. V lost 5 bases and J lost 5, with 15 bases in between. Germline V gene sequence: CDR1 MNHEY, CDR2 SMNVEV (reference sequence). The CDR3 bases are TGTGCCAGCAGTCCCTTGACTAGTCTGGAGACCCAGTACTTC. Translating it yields CASSPLTSLETQYF.

The DNA of the CDR3 is TGCGCCAGCAGCGGGGGGAACCGTGAAAACATTCAGTACTTC. Amino acid sequence: CASSGGNRENIQYF. The rearrangement links TRBV5-1 to TRBJ2-4; possibly TRBD2 for D (6 bases). The germline CDR1 and CDR2 sequences are SGHRS and YFSETQ. This CDR3 has 14 amino acids. The V end was cut by 4 bases, the J end by 5 bases, with 13 bases between.

V usage is TRBV5-4 and J usage is TRBJ2-7, with D possibly matching TRBD2 (5 bases). Trimming removed 1 base from V and 0 bases from J, with 8 bases in between. The CDR3 extends over 14 amino acids. Germline V gene lookup returns CDR1 SGHNT and CDR2 YYREEE (reference sequence). CDR3 region: CASSLSSGSYEQYF. DNA for the CDR3: TGTGCCAGCAGCTTGTCGAGCGGCTCCTACGAGCAGTACTTC.

The J gene is TRBJ2-5, the V gene TRBV9; D is ambiguous. The CDR3 is made up of 13 amino acids. CDR1 is SGDLS and CDR2 is YYNGEE in the germline V gene. The ends were cut back, 0 bases at V and 5 bases at J, with 8 bases in the middle. The CDR3 reads CASSVVPAETQYF. The DNA of the CDR3 is TGTGCCAGCAGCGTAGTCCCTGCGGAGACCCAGTACTTC.

The V gene is TRBV28, the J gene TRBJ2-1; 16 bases line up with TRBD2. The germline CDR1 and CDR2 sequences are MDHEN and SYDVKM. The CDR3 runs to 21 residues. V trimming: 5 bases; J trimming: 5 bases; junction bases outside the gene matches: 18. The CDR3 DNA reads as TGTGCCAGCAGTACCTTTGGCCGAGCCGGGACTAGCGGGAGGGTAAACAATGAGCAGTTCTTC. It yields the protein CASSTFGRAGTSGRVNNEQFF.

V gene TRBV28 combines with J gene TRBJ1-3, with TRBD1 matching over 9 bases. With 5 bases clipped from V and 3 bases from J, the junction kept 8 bases outside the gene matches. CDR1 is MDHEN and CDR2 is SYDVKM in the germline V gene. The CDR3 consists of 16 residues. In nucleotides, the CDR3 is TGTGCCAGCAGTCCCGGGACAGGGAACCTTGGAAACACCATATATTTT. It translates to CASSPGTGNLGNTIYF.

The rearrangement joins TRBV7-2 to TRBJ2-7; weak D call: TRBD2 (5 bases). The CDR3 is 13 residues long. Per germline, CDR1 SGHTA and CDR2 FQGNSA. Trimming took 1 base from V and 3 from J, leaving 7 bases between them. CDR3 sequence: CASSLERSYEQYF. DNA for the CDR3: TGTGCCAGCAGCTTAGAGCGGAGCTACGAGCAGTACTTC.

The rearrangement links TRBV4-1 to TRBJ2-2; TRBD2 might be the D (7 bases). The CDR3 spans 17 residues. The V end lost 4 bases, the J end lost 0 bases, and 15 bases lay between the germline ends. Germline V gives CDR1 MGHRA, CDR2 YSYEKL. The CDR3 sequence: CASSRDKGGANTGELFF. In nucleotides, the CDR3 is TGCGCCAGCAGCCGGGATAAGGGGGGGGCGAACACCGGGGAGCTGTTTTTT.

The CDR3 region is CASTRINEQFF. The CDR3 DNA is TGTGCCAGTACTAGAATCAATGAGCAGTTCTTC. The chain joins TRBV7-9 to TRBJ2-1, with D possibly being TRBD2 (5 bases). Germline loops: CDR1 SEHNR, CDR2 FQNEAQ (reference sequence). CDR3 length equals 11 residues. V was cut by 9 bases and J by 6 bases, with 9 bases left in between.